This T cell receptor beta chain was sequenced during a study of shared clonotypes between healthy human individuals. The V gene lost 0 bases and the J gene lost 8 bases, with 14 bases spanning the gap. The CDR3 is made up of 15 amino acids. Germline V lookup: CDR1 SGHTA, CDR2 FQGTGA. The data were produced by immunoSEQ multiplex PCR, yet TCRdb's version contains in-frame clones alone and is incomplete. The sample lists about 990,000 clones, approximately 80% occurring once. Sequencing was done on a sample of memory CD4+ T cells from PBMCs. Subset defined: CD45RA-negative fraction. The J gene is TRBJ2-1, the V gene TRBV7-3; no firm D call. This clonotype was sampled from a man aged 18 to 29 in good health. Some clones in this sample may be carry-over from other donors' samples. The CDR3 loop reads CASSLTAAQIYEQFF. The DNA for the CDR3 is TGTGCCAGCAGCTTAACGGCGGCTCAGATCTATGAGCAGTTCTTC.